This T cell receptor (beta chain) was found in a study of the immune and genomic landscape of osteosarcoma. From germline, CDR1 is MNHNY and CDR2 SVGAGI (reference sequence). V was cut by 5 bases and J by 0 bases, with 14 bases left in between. The length of the CDR3 is 15 residues. Osteosarcoma specimens were post-treatment primary, local recurrence and metastasis tumors from poor-prognosis patients. Study outcomes and limitations: Reference clonality came from outside normal skin and healthy blood, not matched tissue.

As to this clone: Its antigen is unknown.

Data came from immunoSEQ multiplex PCR; TCRdb stores just in-frame clones and leaves some out. The sample shows more than 10,000 clones, over 55% of them seen only once. This TCR derives from a human donor with osteosarcoma. The sequencing input was osteosarcoma tumor tissue from the lung. The chain joins TRBV6-6 to TRBJ2-7; maybe TRBD2 (6 bases). This chain's CDR3 is CASSTSGYYSYEQYF. CDR3 nucleotides: TGTGCCAGCAGTACCAGCGGGTACTACTCCTACGAGCAGTACTTC.